This T cell receptor beta chain derives from a study of T cell changes during pregnancy in multiple sclerosis. Profiling relied on immunoSEQ multiplex PCR, and the TCRdb table lists in-frame clones only, not all of them. Among under 85,000 clones listed, 91% were seen once. The CDR3 runs to 11 residues. V shed 10 bases and J shed 7 bases, with 13 bases lying between them. Germline values: CDR1 ENHRY, CDR2 SYGVKD. The chain carries TRBV10-3 and TRBJ1-2, with D perhaps TRBD1 (5 bases). The sequence was obtained from a female donor in good health, enrolled as a control in a pregnancy study. The source was CD4+ T cells from peripheral blood mononuclear cells, collected in the third trimester of pregnancy. The DNA of the CDR3 is TGTGCCAGTTTTCAGGGCTTTGGCTACACCTTC. Translating it yields CASFQGFGYTF.